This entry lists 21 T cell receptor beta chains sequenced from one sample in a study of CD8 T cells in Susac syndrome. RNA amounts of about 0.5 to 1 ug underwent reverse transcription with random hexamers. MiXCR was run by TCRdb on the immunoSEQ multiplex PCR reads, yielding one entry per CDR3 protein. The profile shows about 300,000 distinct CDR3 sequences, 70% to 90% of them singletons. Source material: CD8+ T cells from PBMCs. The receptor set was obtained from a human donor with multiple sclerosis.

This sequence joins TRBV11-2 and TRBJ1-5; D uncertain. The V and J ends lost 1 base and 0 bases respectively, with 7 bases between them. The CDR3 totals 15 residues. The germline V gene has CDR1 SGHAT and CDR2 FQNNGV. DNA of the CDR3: TGTGCCAGCAGCTTAGGACGGAATAGCAATCAGCCCCAGCATTTT. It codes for CASSLGRNSNQPQHF.

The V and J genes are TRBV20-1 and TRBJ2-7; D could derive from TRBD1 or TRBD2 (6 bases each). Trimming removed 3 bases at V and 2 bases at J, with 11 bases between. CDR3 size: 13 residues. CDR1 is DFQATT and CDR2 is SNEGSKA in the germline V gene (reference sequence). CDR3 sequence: CSASSGGAYEQYF. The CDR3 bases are TGCAGTGCTAGTTCCGGGGGCGCCTACGAGCAGTACTTC.

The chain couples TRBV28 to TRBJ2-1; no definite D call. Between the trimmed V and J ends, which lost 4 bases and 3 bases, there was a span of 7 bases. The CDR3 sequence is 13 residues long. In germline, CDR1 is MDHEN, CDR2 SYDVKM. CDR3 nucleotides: TGTGCCAGCAGTTCCCCCGGCTACAATGAGCAGTTCTTC. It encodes CASSSPGYNEQFF.

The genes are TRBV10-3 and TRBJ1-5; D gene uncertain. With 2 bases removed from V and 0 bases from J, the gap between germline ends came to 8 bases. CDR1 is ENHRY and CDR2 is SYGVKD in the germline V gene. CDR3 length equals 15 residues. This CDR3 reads CAISEPGGSNQPQHF. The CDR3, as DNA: TGTGCCATCAGTGAGCCGGGAGGTAGCAATCAGCCCCAGCATTTT.

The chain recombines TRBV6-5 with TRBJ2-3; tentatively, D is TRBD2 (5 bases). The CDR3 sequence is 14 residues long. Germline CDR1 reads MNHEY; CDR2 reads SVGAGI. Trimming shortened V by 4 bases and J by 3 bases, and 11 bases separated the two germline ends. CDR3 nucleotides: TGTGCCAGCAGTTCGGGGTTTGGGACAGATACGCAGTATTTT. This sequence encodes CASSSGFGTDTQYF.

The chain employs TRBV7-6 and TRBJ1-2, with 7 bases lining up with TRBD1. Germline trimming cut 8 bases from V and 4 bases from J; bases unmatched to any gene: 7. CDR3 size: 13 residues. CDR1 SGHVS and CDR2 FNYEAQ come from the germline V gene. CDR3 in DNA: TGTGCCAGCGGATCAGGGACAGTCTATGGCTACACCTTC. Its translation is CASGSGTVYGYTF. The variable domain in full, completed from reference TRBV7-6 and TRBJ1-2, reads GAGVSQSPRYKVTKRGQDVALRCDPISGHVSLYWYRQALGQGPEFLTYFNYEAQQDKSGLPNDRFSAERPEGSISTLTIQRTEQRDSAMYRCASGSGTVYGYTFGSGTRLTVV.

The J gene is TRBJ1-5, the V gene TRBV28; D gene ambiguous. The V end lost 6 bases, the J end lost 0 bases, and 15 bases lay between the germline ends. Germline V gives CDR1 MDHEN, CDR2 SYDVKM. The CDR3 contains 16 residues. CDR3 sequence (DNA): TGTGCCAGCAGGGTGGACCCCCGATATAGCAATCAGCCCCAGCATTTT. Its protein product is CASRVDPRYSNQPQHF. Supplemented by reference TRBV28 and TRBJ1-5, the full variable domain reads DVKVTQSSRYLVKRTGEKVFLECVQDMDHENMFWYRQDPGLGLRLIYFSYDVKMKEKGDIPEGYSVSREKKERFSLILESASTNQTSMYLCASRVDPRYSNQPQHFGDGTRLSIL.

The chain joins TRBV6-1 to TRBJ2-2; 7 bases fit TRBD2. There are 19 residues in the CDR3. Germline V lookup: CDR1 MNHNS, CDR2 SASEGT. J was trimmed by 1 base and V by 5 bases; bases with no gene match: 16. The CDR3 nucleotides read TGTGCCAGCAGTCTCGTACCCGGGACTAATCTGGGGAACACCGGGGAGCTGTTTTTT. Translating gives CASSLVPGTNLGNTGELFF.

The DNA for the CDR3 is TGTGCCAGCAGTTACGGTCAGCCCCAGCATTTT. Translation gives CASSYGQPQHF. The rearrangement uses TRBV12-3 or TRBV12-4 and TRBJ1-5, with D unresolved. Trimming pared 4 bases from V and 6 bases from J, leaving 4 bases between. The CDR3 is made up of 11 amino acids.

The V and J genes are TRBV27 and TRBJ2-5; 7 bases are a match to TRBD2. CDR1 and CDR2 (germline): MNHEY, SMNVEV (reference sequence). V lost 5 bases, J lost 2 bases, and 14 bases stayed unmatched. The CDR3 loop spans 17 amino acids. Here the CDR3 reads CASSRIGRPLEQETQYF. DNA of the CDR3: TGTGCCAGCAGTAGAATCGGGAGGCCCTTAGAGCAAGAGACCCAGTACTTC.

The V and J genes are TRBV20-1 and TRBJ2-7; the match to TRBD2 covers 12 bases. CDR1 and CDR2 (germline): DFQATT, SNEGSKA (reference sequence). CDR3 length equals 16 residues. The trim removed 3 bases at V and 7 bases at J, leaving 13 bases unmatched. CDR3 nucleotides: TGCAGTGCTAGGGGGACTAGCGGGTGGCGTCAGTGGGAGCAGTACTTC. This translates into CSARGTSGWRQWEQYF.

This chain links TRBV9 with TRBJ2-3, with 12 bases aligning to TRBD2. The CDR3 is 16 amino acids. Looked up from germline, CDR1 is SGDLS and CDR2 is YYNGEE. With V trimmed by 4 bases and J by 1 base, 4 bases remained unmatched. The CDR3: CASSPSGRAGTDTQYF. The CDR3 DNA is TGTGCCAGCAGCCCTAGCGGGAGGGCAGGCACAGATACGCAGTATTTT.

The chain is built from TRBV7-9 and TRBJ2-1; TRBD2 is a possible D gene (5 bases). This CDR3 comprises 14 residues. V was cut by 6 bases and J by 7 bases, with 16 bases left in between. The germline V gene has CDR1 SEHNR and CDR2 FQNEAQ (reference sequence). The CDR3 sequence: CASSLPEGFNEQFF. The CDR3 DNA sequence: TGTGCCAGCAGTCTCCCTGAGGGATTTAATGAGCAGTTCTTC.

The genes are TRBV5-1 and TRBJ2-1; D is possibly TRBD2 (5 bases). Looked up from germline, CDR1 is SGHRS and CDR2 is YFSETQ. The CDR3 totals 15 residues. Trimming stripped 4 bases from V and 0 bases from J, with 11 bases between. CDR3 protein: CASSGGRGSYNEQFF. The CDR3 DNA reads TGCGCCAGCAGCGGCGGTCGGGGCTCCTACAATGAGCAGTTCTTC.

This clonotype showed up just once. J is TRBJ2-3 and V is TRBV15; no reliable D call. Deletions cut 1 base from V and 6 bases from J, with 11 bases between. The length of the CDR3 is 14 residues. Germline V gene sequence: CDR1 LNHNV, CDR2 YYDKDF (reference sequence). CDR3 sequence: CATSRVAQADTQYF. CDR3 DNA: TGTGCCACCAGCAGAGTGGCCCAGGCCGATACGCAGTATTTT.

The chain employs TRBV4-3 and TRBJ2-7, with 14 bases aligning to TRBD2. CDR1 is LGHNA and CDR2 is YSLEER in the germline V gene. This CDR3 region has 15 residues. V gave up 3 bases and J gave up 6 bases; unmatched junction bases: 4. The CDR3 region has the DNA TGCGCCAGCAGCCAGACTAGCGGGAGGGCCGGCGAGCAGTACTTC. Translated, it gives CASSQTSGRAGEQYF.

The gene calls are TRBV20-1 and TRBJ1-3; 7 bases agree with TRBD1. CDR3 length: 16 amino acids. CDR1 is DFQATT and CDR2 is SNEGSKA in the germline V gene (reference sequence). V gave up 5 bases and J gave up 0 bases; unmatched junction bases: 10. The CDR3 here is CSAQNPGGGSGNTIYF. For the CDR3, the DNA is TGCAGTGCTCAAAACCCAGGGGGGGGCTCTGGAAACACCATATATTTT.

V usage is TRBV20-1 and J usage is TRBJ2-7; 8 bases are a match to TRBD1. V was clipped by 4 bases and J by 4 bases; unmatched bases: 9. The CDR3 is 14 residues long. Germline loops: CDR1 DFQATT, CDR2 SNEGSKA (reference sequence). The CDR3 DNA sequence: TGCAGTGCTACTCGGACAGGGAGAAAGTACGAGCAGTACTTC. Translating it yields CSATRTGRKYEQYF.

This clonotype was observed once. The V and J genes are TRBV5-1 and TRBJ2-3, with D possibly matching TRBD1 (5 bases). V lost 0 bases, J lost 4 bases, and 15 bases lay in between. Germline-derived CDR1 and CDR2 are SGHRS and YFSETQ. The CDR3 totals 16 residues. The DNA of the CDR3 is TGCGCCAGCAGCTTGGGCCAAGGGGCGGCGGCAGATACGCAGTATTTT. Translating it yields CASSLGQGAAADTQYF.

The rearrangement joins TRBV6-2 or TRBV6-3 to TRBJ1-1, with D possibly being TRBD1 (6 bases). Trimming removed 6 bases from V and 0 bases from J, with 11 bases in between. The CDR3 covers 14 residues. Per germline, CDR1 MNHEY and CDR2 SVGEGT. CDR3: CASSNRAMNTEAFF. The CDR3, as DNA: TGTGCCAGCAGCAACAGGGCCATGAACACTGAAGCTTTCTTT.

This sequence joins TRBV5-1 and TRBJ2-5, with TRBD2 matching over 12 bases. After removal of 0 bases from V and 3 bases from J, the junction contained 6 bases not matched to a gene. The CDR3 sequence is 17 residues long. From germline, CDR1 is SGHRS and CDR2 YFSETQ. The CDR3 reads CASSLDFLAGGEETQYF. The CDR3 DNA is TGCGCCAGCAGCTTGGATTTTCTAGCGGGAGGGGAAGAGACCCAGTACTTC.